What follows are 8 T cell receptor beta chains derived from one specimen sequenced in a study of blood T cell repertoires in COVID-19. Assay: immunoSEQ multiplex PCR; the TCRdb copy retains only in-frame clones and omits some. The table has roughly 280,000 clones, roughly 85% seen once. Sequenced sample: peripheral blood. These receptors came from a man aged 60 to 75 who had recovered from COVID-19.

The chain has TRBV19 and TRBJ1-2, with D hard to call. Trimming stripped 3 bases from V and 7 bases from J, with 18 bases between. The CDR3 sequence is 15 residues long. From germline, CDR1 is LNHDA and CDR2 SQIVND (reference sequence). The CDR3 coding sequence is TGTGCCAGTAGTATCCGGAGGGCTGCTCTTGGTGGCTACACCTTC. Encoded protein: CASSIRRAALGGYTF.

The rearrangement uses TRBV30 and TRBJ1-4; tentative D call: TRBD1 (6 bases). Germline CDR1 and CDR2: GTSNPN and SVGIG (reference sequence). This CDR3 is 13 amino acids long. V lost 2 bases and J lost 7, with 11 bases in between. CDR3 nucleotide sequence: TGTGCCTGGAGTCTGGGGGCAATTGAAAAACTGTTTTTT. Its protein is CAWSLGAIEKLFF.

Concerning this clone itself: This specimen includes other DNA sequences encoding the same CDR3. V is TRBV18 and J is TRBJ1-4, with 9 bases aligning to TRBD1. Germline loops: CDR1 KGHSH, CDR2 LQKENI. The CDR3 has 13 amino acids. Trimming cost V 3 bases and J 7 bases; bases outside gene matches: 0. The DNA for the CDR3 is TGTGCCAGCTCACCGGGACAGGGTGAAAAACTGTTTTTT. Its protein product is CASSPGQGEKLFF.

This clone was recorded a few times. The genes are TRBV7-9 and TRBJ1-5, with D hard to call. V was trimmed by 5 bases and J by 7 bases, leaving 15 bases between them. The CDR3 extends over 14 amino acids. Germline CDR1 is SEHNR and CDR2 is FQNEAQ (reference sequence). The CDR3 nucleotides read TGTGCCAGCAGCCCCCTAAGCAGGTCGCAGCCCCAGCATTTT. Translating it yields CASSPLSRSQPQHF.

The chain has TRBV18 and TRBJ2-2; a possible D gene is TRBD1 (6 bases). CDR3 length: 16 amino acids. In germline, CDR1 is KGHSH, CDR2 LQKENI. Trimming took off 3 bases at V and 2 bases at J, with 13 bases between the two ends. CDR3 sequence (DNA): TGTGCCAGCTCACCTCGGACAGCCCTAAACACCGGGGAGCTGTTTTTT. Residues: CASSPRTALNTGELFF.

The chain recombines TRBV5-1 with TRBJ1-2; 8 bases map to TRBD1. The germline V gene encodes CDR1 SGHRS and CDR2 YFSETQ. Trimming took 2 bases from V and 6 from J; bases not matched to a gene: 9. CDR3 size: 15 residues. The CDR3 spells CASSFVGQGMDGYTF. The DNA for the CDR3 is TGCGCCAGCAGCTTCGTCGGACAGGGAATGGATGGCTACACCTTC.

J is TRBJ1-1 and V is TRBV30; TRBD1 is a possible D gene (6 bases). This CDR3 region has 13 residues. From germline, CDR1 is GTSNPN and CDR2 SVGIG (reference sequence). Trimming left V 7 bases short and J 2 bases short, with 14 bases between. CDR3 protein: CALITGRNTEAFF. The CDR3 DNA reads as TGTGCCTTAATAACAGGGCGCAACACTGAAGCTTTCTTT.

V usage is TRBV3-1 (or the pseudogene TRBV3-2) and J usage is TRBJ1-1, with 9 bases aligning to TRBD1. The germline V gene has CDR1 LGHDT and CDR2 YNNKEL (reference sequence). V gave up 3 bases and J gave up 4 bases; unmatched junction bases: 6. The length of the CDR3 is 15 residues. CDR3 nucleotide sequence: TGTGCCAGCAGCCACCGGGACAGGGCAGGCACTGAAGCTTTCTTT. It specifies CASSHRDRAGTEAFF.